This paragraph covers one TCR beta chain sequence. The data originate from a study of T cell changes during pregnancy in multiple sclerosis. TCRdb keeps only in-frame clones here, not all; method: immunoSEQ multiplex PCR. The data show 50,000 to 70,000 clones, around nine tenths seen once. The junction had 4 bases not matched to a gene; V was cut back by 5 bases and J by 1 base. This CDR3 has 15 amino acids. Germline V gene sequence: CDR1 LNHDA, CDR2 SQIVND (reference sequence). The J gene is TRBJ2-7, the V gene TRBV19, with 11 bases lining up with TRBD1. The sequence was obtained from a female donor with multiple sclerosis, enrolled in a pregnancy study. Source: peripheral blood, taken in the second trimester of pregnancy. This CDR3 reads CASSPGQGASYEQYF. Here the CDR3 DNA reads TGTGCCAGTAGTCCCGGACAGGGGGCTTCCTACGAGCAGTACTTC.